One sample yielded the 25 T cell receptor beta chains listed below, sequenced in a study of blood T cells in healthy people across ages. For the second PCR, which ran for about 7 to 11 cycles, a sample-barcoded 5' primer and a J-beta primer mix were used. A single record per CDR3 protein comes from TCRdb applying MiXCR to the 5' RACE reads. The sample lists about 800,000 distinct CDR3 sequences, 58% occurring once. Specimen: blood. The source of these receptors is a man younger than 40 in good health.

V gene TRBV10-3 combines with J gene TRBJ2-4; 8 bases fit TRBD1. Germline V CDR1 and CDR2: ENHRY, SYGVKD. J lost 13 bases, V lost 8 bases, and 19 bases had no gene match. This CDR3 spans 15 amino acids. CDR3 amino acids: CAISSRQGTTGVQYF. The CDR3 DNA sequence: TGTGCCATCTCATCCCGACAGGGGACGACTGGCGTGCAGTACTTC.

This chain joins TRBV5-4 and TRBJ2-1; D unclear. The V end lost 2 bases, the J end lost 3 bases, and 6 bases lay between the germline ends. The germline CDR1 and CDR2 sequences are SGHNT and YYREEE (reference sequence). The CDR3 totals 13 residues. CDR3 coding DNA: TGTGCCAGCAGCTTTGACGTCTACAATGAGCAGTTCTTC. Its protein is CASSFDVYNEQFF.

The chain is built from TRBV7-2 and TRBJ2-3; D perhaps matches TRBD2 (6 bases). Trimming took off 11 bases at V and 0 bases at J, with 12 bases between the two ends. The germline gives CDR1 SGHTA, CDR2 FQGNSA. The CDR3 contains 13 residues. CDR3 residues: CALGAGSTDTQYF. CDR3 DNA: TGTGCCCTAGGGGCGGGGAGCACAGATACGCAGTATTTT.

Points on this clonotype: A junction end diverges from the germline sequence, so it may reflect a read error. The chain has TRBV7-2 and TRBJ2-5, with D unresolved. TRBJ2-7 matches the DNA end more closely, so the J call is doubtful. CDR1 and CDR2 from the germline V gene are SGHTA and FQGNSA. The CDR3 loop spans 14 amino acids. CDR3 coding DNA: TGTGCCTGCAGCTTAGTAGTTTCTGGTCGCGAGCAGTACTTC. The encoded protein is CACSLVVSGREQYF.

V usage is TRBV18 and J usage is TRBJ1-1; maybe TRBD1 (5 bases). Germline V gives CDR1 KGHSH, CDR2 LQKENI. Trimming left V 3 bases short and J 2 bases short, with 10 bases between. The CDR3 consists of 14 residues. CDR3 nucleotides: TGTGCCAGCTCACCTCGACAGATAAACACTGAAGCTTTCTTT. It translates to CASSPRQINTEAFF.

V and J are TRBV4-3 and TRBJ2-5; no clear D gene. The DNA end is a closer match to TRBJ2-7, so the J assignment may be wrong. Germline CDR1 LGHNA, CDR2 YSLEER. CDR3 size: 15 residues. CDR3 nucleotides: TGCGCCAGCAGCCAAGATTTCGCCGGCCGGTACGAGCAGTACTTC. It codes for CASSQDFAGRYEQYF.

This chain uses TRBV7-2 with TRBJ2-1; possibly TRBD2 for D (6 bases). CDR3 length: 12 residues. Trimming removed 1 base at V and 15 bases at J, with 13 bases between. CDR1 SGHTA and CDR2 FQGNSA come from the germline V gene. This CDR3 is CASSLGWDSAFF. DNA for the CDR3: TGTGCCAGCAGCTTAGGGTGGGACTCGGCGTTCTTC.

In DNA, the CDR3 is TGCAGTGCTAGAGATGATGGGGGGACAGAAACTTATGGCTACACCTTC. It codes for CSARDDGGTETYGYTF. The rearrangement joins TRBV20-1 to TRBJ1-2; TRBD1 aligns across 7 bases. Germline lookup yields CDR1 DFQATT and CDR2 SNEGSKA (reference sequence). The CDR3 runs 16 residues. V dropped 0 bases and J dropped 5; count of bases not matched to a gene: 12.

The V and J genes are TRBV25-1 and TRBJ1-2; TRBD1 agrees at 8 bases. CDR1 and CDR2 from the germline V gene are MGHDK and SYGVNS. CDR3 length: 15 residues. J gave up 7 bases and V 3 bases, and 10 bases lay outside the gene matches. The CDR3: CASSDTGTGRGGYTF. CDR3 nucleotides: TGTGCCAGCAGTGATACCGGGACAGGACGAGGTGGCTACACCTTC.

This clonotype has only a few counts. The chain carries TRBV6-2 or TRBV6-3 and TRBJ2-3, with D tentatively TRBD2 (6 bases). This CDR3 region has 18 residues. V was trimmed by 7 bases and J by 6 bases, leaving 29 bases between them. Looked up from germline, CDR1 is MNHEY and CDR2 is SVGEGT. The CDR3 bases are TGTGCCAGCACCGTACTCCCTAGCGTAGGCCGGAGCTCCGATACGCAGTATTTT. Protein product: CASTVLPSVGRSSDTQYF.

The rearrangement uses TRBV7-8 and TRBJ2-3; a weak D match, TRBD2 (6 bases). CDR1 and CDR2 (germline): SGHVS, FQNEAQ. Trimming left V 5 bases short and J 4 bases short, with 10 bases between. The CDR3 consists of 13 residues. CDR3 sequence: CASSIRLADTQYF. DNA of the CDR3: TGTGCCAGCAGCATCCGACTAGCAGATACGCAGTATTTT.

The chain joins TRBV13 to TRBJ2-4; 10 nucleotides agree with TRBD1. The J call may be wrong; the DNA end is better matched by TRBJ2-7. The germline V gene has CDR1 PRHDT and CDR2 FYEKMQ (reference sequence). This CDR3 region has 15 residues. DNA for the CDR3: TGTGCCAGCAGCTTAGAGGGACAGGGGTTCCACGAGCAGTACTTC. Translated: CASSLEGQGFHEQYF.

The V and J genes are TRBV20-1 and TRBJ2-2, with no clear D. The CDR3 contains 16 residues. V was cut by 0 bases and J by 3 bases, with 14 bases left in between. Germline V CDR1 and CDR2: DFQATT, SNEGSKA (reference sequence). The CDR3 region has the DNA TGCAGTGCTAGAGAAGAAGGGCGGACCTACACCGGGGAGCTGTTTTTT. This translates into CSAREEGRTYTGELFF.

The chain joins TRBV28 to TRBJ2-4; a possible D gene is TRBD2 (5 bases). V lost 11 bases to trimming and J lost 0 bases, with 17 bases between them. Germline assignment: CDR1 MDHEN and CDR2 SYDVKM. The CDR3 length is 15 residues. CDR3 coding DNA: TGTGCCGGCAACCCGTCCGAGGGAGCCAAAAACATTCAGTACTTC. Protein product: CAGNPSEGAKNIQYF. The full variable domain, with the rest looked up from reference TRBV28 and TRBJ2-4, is DVKVTQSSRYLVKRTGEKVFLECVQDMDHENMFWYRQDPGLGLRLIYFSYDVKMKEKGDIPEGYSVSREKKERFSLILESASTNQTSMYLCAGNPSEGAKNIQYFGAGTRLSVL.

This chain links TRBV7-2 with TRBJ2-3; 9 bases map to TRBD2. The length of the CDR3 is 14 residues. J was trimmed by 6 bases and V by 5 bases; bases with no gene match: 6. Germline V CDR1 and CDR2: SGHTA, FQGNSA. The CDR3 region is CASSPRTSEDTQYF. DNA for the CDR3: TGTGCCAGCAGCCCGCGGACTAGCGAGGATACGCAGTATTTT.

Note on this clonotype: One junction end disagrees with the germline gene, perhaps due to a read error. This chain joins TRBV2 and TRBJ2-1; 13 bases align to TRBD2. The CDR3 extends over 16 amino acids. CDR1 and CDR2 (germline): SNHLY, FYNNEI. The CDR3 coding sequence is TGTGCCAGCAGCAGACTAGCGGGGGGCGCCTACAATGGGCAGTTCTTC. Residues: CASSRLAGGAYNGQFF.

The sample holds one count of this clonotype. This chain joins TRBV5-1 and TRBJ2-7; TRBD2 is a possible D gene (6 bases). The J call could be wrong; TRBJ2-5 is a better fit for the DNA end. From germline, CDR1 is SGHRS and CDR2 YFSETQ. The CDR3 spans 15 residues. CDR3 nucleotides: TGCGCCAGCACCCCAGGCGGGGCGGAAGAAGAGACCCAGTACTTC. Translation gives CASTPGGAEEETQYF.

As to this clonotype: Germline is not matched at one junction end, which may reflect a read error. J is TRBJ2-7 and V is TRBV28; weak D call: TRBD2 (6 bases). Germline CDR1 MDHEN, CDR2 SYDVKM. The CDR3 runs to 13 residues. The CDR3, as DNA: TGTGCCAGCAATTTAGGGACTTCCTACGAGCAGTACTTC. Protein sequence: CASNLGTSYEQYF.

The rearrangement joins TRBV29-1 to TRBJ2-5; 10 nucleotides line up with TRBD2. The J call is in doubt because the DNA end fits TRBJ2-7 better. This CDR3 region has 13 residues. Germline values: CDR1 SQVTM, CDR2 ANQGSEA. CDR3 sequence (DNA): TGCAGCGCTGGAAGCGGGAGGGCCGGCGAGCAGTACTTC. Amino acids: CSAGSGRAGEQYF.

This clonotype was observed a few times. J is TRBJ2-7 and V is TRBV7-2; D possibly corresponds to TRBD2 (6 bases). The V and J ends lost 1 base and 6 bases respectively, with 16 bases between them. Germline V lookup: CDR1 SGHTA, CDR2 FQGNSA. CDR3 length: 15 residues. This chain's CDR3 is CASSLVTGTPTEQYF. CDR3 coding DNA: TGTGCCAGCAGCTTAGTTACCGGGACTCCTACCGAGCAGTACTTC.

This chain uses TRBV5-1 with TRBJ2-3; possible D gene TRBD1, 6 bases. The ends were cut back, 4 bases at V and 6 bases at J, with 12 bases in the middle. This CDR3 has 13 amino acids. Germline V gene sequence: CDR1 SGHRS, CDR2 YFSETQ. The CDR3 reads CASSQRDTDTQYF. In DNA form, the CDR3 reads TGCGCCAGCAGCCAACGGGACACCGATACGCAGTATTTT.

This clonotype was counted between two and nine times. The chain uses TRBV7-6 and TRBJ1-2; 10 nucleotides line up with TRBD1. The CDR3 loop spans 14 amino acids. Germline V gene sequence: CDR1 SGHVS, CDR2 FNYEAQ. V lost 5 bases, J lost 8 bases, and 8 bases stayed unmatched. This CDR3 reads CASSPGTGADGYTF. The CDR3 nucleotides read TGTGCCAGCAGCCCCGGGACAGGGGCAGACGGCTACACCTTC.

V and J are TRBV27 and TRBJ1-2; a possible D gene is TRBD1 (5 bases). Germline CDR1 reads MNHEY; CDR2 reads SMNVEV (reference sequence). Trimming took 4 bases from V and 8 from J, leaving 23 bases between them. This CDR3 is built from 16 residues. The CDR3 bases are TGTGCCAGCAGTTCCTGGGGCCCCAGGGCCCCAGGGGGCTACACCTTC. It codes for CASSSWGPRAPGGYTF.

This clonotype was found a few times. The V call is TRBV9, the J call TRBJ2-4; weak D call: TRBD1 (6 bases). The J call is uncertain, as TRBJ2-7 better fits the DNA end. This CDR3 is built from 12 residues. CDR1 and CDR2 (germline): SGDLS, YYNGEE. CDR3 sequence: CARTTGPYEQYF. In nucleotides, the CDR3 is TGTGCCAGGACCACAGGGCCCTACGAGCAGTACTTC.

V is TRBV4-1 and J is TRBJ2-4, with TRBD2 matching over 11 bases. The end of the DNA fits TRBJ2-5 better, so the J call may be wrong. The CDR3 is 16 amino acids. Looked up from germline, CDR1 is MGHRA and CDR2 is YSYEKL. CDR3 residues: CASSPTSGGKRETQYF. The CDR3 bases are TGCGCCAGCAGCCCTACTAGCGGGGGCAAACGGGAGACCCAGTACTTC.